This T cell receptor beta chain was sequenced for a study of control samples from healthy donors and cancer patients. V lost 0 bases to trimming and J lost 2 bases, with 7 bases between them. The CDR3 loop spans 14 amino acids. The germline V gene encodes CDR1 WNHNN and CDR2 SYGVQD (reference sequence). Only in-frame clones appear in the TCRdb table, and some are missing; sequencing was by immunoSEQ multiplex PCR. The sample has fewer than 70,000 clones; about four fifths are singletons. Material for sequencing was PBMCs. The chain couples TRBV10-1 to TRBJ2-5; D gene ambiguous. This TCR was sampled from a woman in her forties or fifties with lung cancer. The CDR3 nucleotides read TGCGCCAGCAGTGAGTCGACGGCTCAAGAGACCCAGTACTTC. Amino acids: CASSESTAQETQYF.